This TCR beta chain was recorded in a study of OX40 agonist ivuxolimab in advanced cancers. The count of this clone is one. Antigen unknown. Study-wide points: Clones of CD4+ and CD8+ blood T cells grew by week 6 at doses of 0.1 to 3.0 mg/kg. Antigens targeted by the expanded peripheral T cells were not determined.

The length of the CDR3 is 13 residues. Germline V lookup: CDR1 KGHSH, CDR2 LQKENI. Trimming removed 2 bases from V and 2 bases from J, with 7 bases in between. Assay: immunoSEQ multiplex PCR; the TCRdb copy retains only in-frame clones and omits some. The sample yields fewer than 85,000 clones, less than 85% seen once. The cohort excluded patients with autoimmune disease history or systemic immunosuppression. The study sampled blood at baseline, cycle 4 day 1, and cycle 7 day 1. The receptor was derived from an adult with an advanced solid tumor such as melanoma, head and neck, liver or kidney cancer. The chain uses TRBV18 and TRBJ2-7; D is unclear. The material sequenced was CD4+ or CD8+ T cells sorted from blood, taken in a trial of the OX40 agonist ivuxolimab. The CDR3 is CASSPAATYEQYF. The CDR3, as DNA: TGTGCCAGCTCACCAGCGGCAACCTACGAGCAGTACTTC.